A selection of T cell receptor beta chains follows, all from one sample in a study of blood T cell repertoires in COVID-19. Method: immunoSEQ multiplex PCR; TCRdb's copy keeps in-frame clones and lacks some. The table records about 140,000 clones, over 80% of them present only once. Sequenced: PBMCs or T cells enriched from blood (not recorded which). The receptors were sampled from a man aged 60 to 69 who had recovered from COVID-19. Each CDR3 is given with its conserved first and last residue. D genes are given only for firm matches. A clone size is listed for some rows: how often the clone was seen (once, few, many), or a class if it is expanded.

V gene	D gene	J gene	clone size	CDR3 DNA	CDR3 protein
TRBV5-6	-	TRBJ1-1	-	TGTGCCAGCAGCTTGAACAGGAGGGGCACTGAAGCTTTCTTT	CASSLNRRGTEAFF
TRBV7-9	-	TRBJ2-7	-	TGTGCCAGCAGCCCCCCCGGGTCCTACGAGCAGTACTTC	CASSPPGSYEQYF
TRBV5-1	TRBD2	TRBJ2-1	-	TGCGCCAGCGCCAGCGGGGGGGCCTTGAATGAGCAGTTCTTC	CASASGGALNEQFF
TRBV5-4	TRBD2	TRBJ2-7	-	TGTGCCAGCAGCTTCGCAGCGGGGAGCTCCTACGAGCAGTACTTC	CASSFAAGSSYEQYF
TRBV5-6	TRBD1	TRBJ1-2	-	TGTGCCAGCAGCCTGGACAGGGAAGTCTACACCTTC	CASSLDREVYTF
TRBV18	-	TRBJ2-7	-	TGTGCCAGCTCCCGTCACAGGAGCCCGCCCGGGGAGCAGTACTTC	CASSRHRSPPGEQYF
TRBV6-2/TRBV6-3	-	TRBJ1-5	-	TGTGCCAGCAGTTACTTCGGGGTAACTCAGCCCCAGCATTTT	CASSYFGVTQPQHF
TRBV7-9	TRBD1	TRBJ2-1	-	TGTGCCAGCAGCTTAGGGACAGGGGTAAATGAGCAGTTCTTC	CASSLGTGVNEQFF
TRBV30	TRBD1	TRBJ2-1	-	TGTGCCTGGAGTCCCGGGACAGGGTTTACCTCCTACAATGAGCAGTTCTTC	CAWSPGTGFTSYNEQFF
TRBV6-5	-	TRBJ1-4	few	TGTGCCAGCAGTAACGGAGGAGTCAATGAAAAACTGTTTTTT	CASSNGGVNEKLFF